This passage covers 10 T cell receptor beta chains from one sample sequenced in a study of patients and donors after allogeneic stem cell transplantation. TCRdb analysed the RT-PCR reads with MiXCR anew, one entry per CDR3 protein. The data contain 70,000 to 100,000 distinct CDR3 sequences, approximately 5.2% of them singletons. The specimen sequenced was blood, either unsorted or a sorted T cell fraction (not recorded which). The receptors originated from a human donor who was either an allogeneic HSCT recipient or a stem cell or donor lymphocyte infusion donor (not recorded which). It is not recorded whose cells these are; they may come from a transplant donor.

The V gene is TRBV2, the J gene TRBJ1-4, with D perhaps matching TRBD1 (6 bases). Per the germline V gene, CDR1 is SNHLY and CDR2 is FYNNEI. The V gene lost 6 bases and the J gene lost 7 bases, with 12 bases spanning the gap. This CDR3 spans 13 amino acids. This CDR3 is CASSRGQGEKLFF. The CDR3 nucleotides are TGTGCCAGCAGCCGGGGGCAGGGTGAAAAACTGTTTTTT.

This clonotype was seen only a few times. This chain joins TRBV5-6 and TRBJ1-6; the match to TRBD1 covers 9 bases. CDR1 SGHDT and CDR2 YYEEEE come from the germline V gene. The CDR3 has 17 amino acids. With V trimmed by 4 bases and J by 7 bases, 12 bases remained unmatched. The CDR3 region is CASSATGGRVANSPLHF. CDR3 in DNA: TGTGCCAGCAGCGCTACAGGGGGCCGGGTCGCCAATTCACCCCTCCACTTT.

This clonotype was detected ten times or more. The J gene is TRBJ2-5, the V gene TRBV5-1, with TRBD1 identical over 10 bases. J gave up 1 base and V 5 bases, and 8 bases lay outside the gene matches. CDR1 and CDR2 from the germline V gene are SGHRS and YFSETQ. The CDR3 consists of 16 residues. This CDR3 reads CASSRGDRGPQETQYF. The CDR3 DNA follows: TGCGCCAGCAGTAGAGGGGACAGGGGCCCCCAAGAGACCCAGTACTTC.

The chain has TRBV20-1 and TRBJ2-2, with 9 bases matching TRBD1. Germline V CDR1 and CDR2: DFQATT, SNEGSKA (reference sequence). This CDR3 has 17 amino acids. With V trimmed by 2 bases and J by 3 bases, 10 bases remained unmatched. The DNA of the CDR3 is TGCAGTGCTAGAAAGCCCCCGGGACAGGGAGACACCGGGGAGCTGTTTTTT. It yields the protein CSARKPPGQGDTGELFF.

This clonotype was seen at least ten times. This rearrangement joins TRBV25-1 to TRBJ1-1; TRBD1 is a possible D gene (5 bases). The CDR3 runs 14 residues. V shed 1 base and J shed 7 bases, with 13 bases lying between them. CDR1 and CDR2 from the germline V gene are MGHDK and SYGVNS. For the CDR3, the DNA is TGTGCCAGCAGTGAATCTTGGGGGGGTGGTGAAGCTTTCTTT. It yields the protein CASSESWGGGEAFF.

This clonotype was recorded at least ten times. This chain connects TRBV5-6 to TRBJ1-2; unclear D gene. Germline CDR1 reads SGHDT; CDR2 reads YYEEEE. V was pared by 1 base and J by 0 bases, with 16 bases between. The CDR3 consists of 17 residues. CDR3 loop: CASSLFGQEVSNYGYTF. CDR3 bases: TGTGCCAGCAGCTTGTTTGGGCAGGAGGTCTCTAACTATGGCTACACCTTC.

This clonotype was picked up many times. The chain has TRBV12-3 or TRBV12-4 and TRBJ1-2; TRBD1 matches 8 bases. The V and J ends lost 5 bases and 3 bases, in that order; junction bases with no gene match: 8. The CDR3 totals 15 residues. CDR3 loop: CASSPRTGRDYGYTF. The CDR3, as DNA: TGTGCCAGCAGTCCACGGACAGGGAGGGACTATGGCTACACCTTC.

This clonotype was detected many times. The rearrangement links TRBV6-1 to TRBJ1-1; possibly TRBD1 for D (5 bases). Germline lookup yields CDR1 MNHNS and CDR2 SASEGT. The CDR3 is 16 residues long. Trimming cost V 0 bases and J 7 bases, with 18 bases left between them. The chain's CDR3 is CASSEALGGGMSEAFF. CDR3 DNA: TGTGCCAGCAGTGAAGCCCTGGGGGGGGGTATGAGTGAAGCTTTCTTT.

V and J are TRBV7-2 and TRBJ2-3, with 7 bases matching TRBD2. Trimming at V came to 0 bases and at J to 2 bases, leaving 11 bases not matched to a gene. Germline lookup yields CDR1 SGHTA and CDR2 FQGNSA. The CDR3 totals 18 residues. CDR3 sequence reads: CASSLAGLVNPYTDTQYF. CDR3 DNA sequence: TGTGCCAGCAGCTTAGCAGGACTAGTAAATCCCTACACAGATACGCAGTATTTT.

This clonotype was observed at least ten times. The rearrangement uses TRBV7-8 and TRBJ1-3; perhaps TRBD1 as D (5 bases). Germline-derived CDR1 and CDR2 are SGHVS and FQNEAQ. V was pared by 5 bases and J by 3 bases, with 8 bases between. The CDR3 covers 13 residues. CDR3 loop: CASSPGGGNTIYF. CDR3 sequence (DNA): TGTGCCAGCAGCCCGGGGGGTGGAAACACCATATATTTT.